Listed below are T cell receptor beta chains from one sample, sequenced in a study of spatial heterogeneity in lung cancer. Using its own MiXCR run on the 5' RACE reads, TCRdb lists one record per CDR3 protein. The sample lists approximately 52,000 distinct CDR3 sequences; around 7% were seen once. The sequences come from PBMCs, collected at surgery. The receptors originated from a female donor with early-stage non-small cell lung cancer. CDR3s leave out the opening cysteine and the closing phenylalanine or tryptophan. Fields, in order: D gene, J gene, V gene, CDR3 protein. D genes are given only for firm matches.

D gene: TRBD1
J gene: TRBJ2-7
V gene: TRBV7-2
CDR3 protein: ASSHSGQGAYEQY

D gene: TRBD1
J gene: TRBJ1-2
V gene: TRBV3-1
CDR3 protein: ASYGQGTYGYT

D gene: NA
J gene: TRBJ1-2
V gene: TRBV20-1
CDR3 protein: SARELASGAYGYT

D gene: NA
J gene: TRBJ2-7
V gene: TRBV7-2
CDR3 protein: ASSGGTPTYEQY

D gene: TRBD1
J gene: TRBJ1-1
V gene: TRBV5-4
CDR3 protein: ASSFGQANTEAF

D gene: NA
J gene: TRBJ2-1
V gene: TRBV5-1
CDR3 protein: ASSLSRGVYNEQF

D gene: NA
J gene: TRBJ2-7
V gene: TRBV5-1
CDR3 protein: ASSGPWPYEQY

D gene: NA
J gene: TRBJ2-4
V gene: TRBV2
CDR3 protein: ASSESRGPNIQY

D gene: TRBD2
J gene: TRBJ2-5
V gene: TRBV2
CDR3 protein: ASIGRLAQTQY

D gene: TRBD2
J gene: TRBJ2-4
V gene: TRBV7-2
CDR3 protein: ASSLGLTSGGFRY

D gene: NA
J gene: TRBJ2-3
V gene: TRBV12-3/TRBV12-4
CDR3 protein: ASTPGVSTQY

D gene: TRBD1
J gene: TRBJ2-5
V gene: TRBV20-1
CDR3 protein: SAQPGQGLQETQY

D gene: NA
J gene: TRBJ2-3
V gene: TRBV20-1
CDR3 protein: SASLPARGLDTQY

D gene: NA
J gene: TRBJ1-1
V gene: TRBV7-9
CDR3 protein: ASSLAGRVAEAF

D gene: NA
J gene: TRBJ1-4
V gene: TRBV20-1
CDR3 protein: SATTGIYEKLF

D gene: TRBD1
J gene: TRBJ2-5
V gene: TRBV7-9
CDR3 protein: ASSRSGTGLETQY

D gene: TRBD1
J gene: TRBJ2-4
V gene: TRBV11-2
CDR3 protein: ASSSEGGNIQY

D gene: NA
J gene: TRBJ1-1
V gene: TRBV30
CDR3 protein: AWTAYTEAF

D gene: NA
J gene: TRBJ2-3
V gene: TRBV7-2
CDR3 protein: ASSPPRRGPTDTQY

D gene: NA
J gene: TRBJ2-3
V gene: TRBV7-2
CDR3 protein: ASSLELALNTQY

D gene: NA
J gene: TRBJ2-3
V gene: TRBV9
CDR3 protein: ASSVDKHGGVLVSGDTQY

D gene: NA
J gene: TRBJ1-2
V gene: TRBV15
CDR3 protein: ATSREPRDGYT

D gene: NA
J gene: TRBJ1-2
V gene: TRBV29-1
CDR3 protein: SVGMPNYGYT

D gene: NA
J gene: TRBJ2-1
V gene: TRBV20-1
CDR3 protein: STERGVKQF

D gene: NA
J gene: TRBJ2-5
V gene: TRBV12-3/TRBV12-4
CDR3 protein: ASSRGRLETQY

D gene: NA
J gene: TRBJ2-5
V gene: TRBV29-1
CDR3 protein: SVVRETQY

D gene: NA
J gene: TRBJ2-3
V gene: TRBV4-2
CDR3 protein: ASRDRGTDTQY

D gene: NA
J gene: TRBJ1-1
V gene: TRBV28
CDR3 protein: ASSWIRDNTEAF

D gene: TRBD2
J gene: TRBJ2-7
V gene: TRBV10-3
CDR3 protein: AISEATSASYEQY

D gene: TRBD2
J gene: TRBJ2-7
V gene: TRBV28
CDR3 protein: ASSTQRGGSSYEQY

D gene: TRBD1
J gene: TRBJ1-2
V gene: TRBV28
CDR3 protein: ASNEGAANYGYT

D gene: TRBD2
J gene: TRBJ2-7
V gene: TRBV28
CDR3 protein: ASSRSGTSFGEQY

D gene: NA
J gene: TRBJ2-2
V gene: TRBV20-1
CDR3 protein: SAHKTNTGELF

D gene: NA
J gene: TRBJ2-3
V gene: TRBV20-1
CDR3 protein: SARDFSGNTDTQY

D gene: NA
J gene: TRBJ1-5
V gene: TRBV28
CDR3 protein: ASSVRGGRNQPQH

D gene: NA
J gene: TRBJ2-7
V gene: TRBV20-1
CDR3 protein: SASPQTYEQY

D gene: TRBD1
J gene: TRBJ1-1
V gene: TRBV7-2
CDR3 protein: ASSPQGMNTEAF

D gene: NA
J gene: TRBJ2-7
V gene: TRBV5-5
CDR3 protein: ASSRTDGRGGVPVEQY

D gene: NA
J gene: TRBJ2-3
V gene: TRBV25-1
CDR3 protein: ASSVDEDTQY

D gene: TRBD1
J gene: TRBJ1-2
V gene: TRBV18
CDR3 protein: ASSRTGAAGYT

D gene: TRBD2
J gene: TRBJ2-3
V gene: TRBV2
CDR3 protein: ASSVSAGETDTQY

D gene: NA
J gene: TRBJ2-6
V gene: TRBV15
CDR3 protein: ATSRGISGANVLT

D gene: TRBD2
J gene: TRBJ2-1
V gene: TRBV2
CDR3 protein: ASSVRLAGGIYNEQF

D gene: NA
J gene: TRBJ2-1
V gene: TRBV4-2
CDR3 protein: ASSQDHSAIGEQF

D gene: NA
J gene: TRBJ1-5
V gene: TRBV5-6
CDR3 protein: ASSLSYGKPQH

D gene: TRBD2
J gene: TRBJ2-6
V gene: TRBV4-1
CDR3 protein: ASSQDEGTSGANVLT

D gene: NA
J gene: TRBJ2-2
V gene: TRBV20-1
CDR3 protein: SAVDENTGELF